This T cell receptor beta chain is from a study of cytomegalovirus exposure and HLA in healthy donors. Overall study findings and caveats: Rarity marked most TCR sequences, yet some public TCRs occurred in many donors.

Here immunoSEQ multiplex PCR was the method, and the copy in TCRdb shows in-frame clones only, minus some. There are 150,000 to 200,000 clones in the sample; about four fifths occur only once, and around 7% lies in the top ten. Details on this clone: No antigen is known for it.

This TCR was sampled from a young man in good health and CMV-seropositive. Sequencing was done on a sample of PBMCs.

DNA for the CDR3: TGTGCCAGCCGGGGGGGGACAGTACCTTTCGAGCAGTTCTTC. It is translated as CASRGGTVPFEQFF. V gene TRBV27 combines with J gene TRBJ2-1; TRBD2 might be the D (8 bases). The germline V and J ends were trimmed by 8 bases and 10 bases, with 21 bases remaining between them. The CDR3 consists of 14 residues. Germline V CDR1 and CDR2: MNHEY, SMNVEV (reference sequence).